The 2 T cell receptor beta chains given below trace back to one sample, sequenced in a study of T cell repertoires in cytomegalovirus infection. MiXCR, run by TCRdb on the reads, gives a single entry per CDR3 protein. This sample has 150,000 to 200,000 distinct CDR3 sequences, with 14% found just once. Sequencing was done on a sample of PBMCs. The source is a human donor in good health (CMV status not recorded). Some clones in this sample may be carry-over from other donors' samples.

This clonotype was detected ten times or more. This chain connects TRBV7-2 to TRBJ1-2; TRBD1 might be the D (5 bases). V lost 4 bases, J lost 2 bases, and 17 bases lay in between. Germline CDR1 reads SGHTA; CDR2 reads FQGNSA. The CDR3 is 16 residues long. In nucleotides, the CDR3 is TGTGCCAGCAGCTCCGATGGCGGGACTCCGAACTATGGCTACACCTTC. Protein sequence: CASSSDGGTPNYGYTF.

In this sample, this clonotype turned up a few times. The chain couples TRBV20-1 to TRBJ2-5; 7 bases line up with TRBD2. V lost 2 bases, J lost 1 base, and 4 bases stayed unmatched. Germline V gene lookup returns CDR1 DFQATT and CDR2 SNEGSKA (reference sequence). The CDR3 sequence is 14 residues long. CDR3 sequence (DNA): TGCAGTGCTAGACCCAGCGGGGCCCAAGAGACCCAGTACTTC. Its translation is CSARPSGAQETQYF.